This T cell receptor (beta chain) was found in a study of graft-versus-host responses after intestinal transplantation. TCRdb's table, derived via immunoSEQ multiplex PCR, lists solely in-frame clones and lacks some. The data contain about 97,000 clones, approximately 92% of them seen just once; the ten biggest clones take up roughly 15%. The CDR3 has 14 residues. CDR1 is SNHLY and CDR2 is FYNNEI in the germline V gene. With V trimmed by 4 bases and J by 4 bases, 6 bases remained unmatched. The chain carries TRBV2 and TRBJ1-2; 7 bases are a match to TRBD1. Sequences were derived from PBMCs, sampled approximately 420 days after intestinal transplant. The sequence was collected from a human patient who received an intestinal transplant, so some T cells may come from the graft donor. CDR3: CASSVRGQGYGYTF. CDR3 bases: TGTGCCAGCAGTGTGAGGGGGCAGGGCTATGGCTACACCTTC.